This TCR beta chain was documented in a study of regulatory T cells in long-lasting Graves disease. Study as a whole: Under 3 months of antithyroid drugs had been taken by newly diagnosed Graves' patients. Study observations and caveats: Among samples with persistent disease, TRBV28, TRBJ1-2 and TRBJ2-5 were favored.

iRepertoire HTBI primers and Arm-PCR of CDR3 regions built TCR beta libraries. TCRdb redid the calling of the multiplex PCR reads with MiXCR, one entry per CDR3 protein. The sample gives hundreds of thousands of distinct CDR3 sequences, approximately 15% of which show up once; more than 15% is in the top ten. As regards this clonotype: Its antigen remains unknown.

Time point noted: newly diagnosed GD, antithyroid drugs for less than 3 months. The TCR library was made from RNA that had been extracted from PBMCs in TRIzol. Germline V CDR1 and CDR2: MGHDK, SYGVNS. The V end lost 2 bases, the J end lost 4 bases, and 11 bases lay between the germline ends. The CDR3 sequence is 14 residues long. These sequences were also reported in another study, on T cells in Graves' hyperthyroidism and ophthalmopathy. This second report adds: Graves' hyperthyroidism was deemed stable absent ophthalmopathy progression within 18 months. Blood also showed most of the thyroid clonotypes that were expanded above 0.001.

The receptor comes from a woman between 25 and 40 years old with Graves disease. The sequencing here drew on peripheral blood mononuclear cells (PBMCs), taken at new diagnosis, from a patient treated with antithyroid drugs. The chain recombines TRBV25-1 with TRBJ1-2; no clear D. CDR3 in amino acids: CASSEQVRPYGYTF. Written as DNA, the CDR3 is TGTGCCAGCAGTGAACAGGTCAGGCCCTATGGCTACACCTTC.